The source of this T cell receptor (beta chain) is a study of CD8 T cells in ankylosing spondylitis. Study outcomes and limitations: Blood from ankylosing spondylitis patients appeared to carry a characteristic roughly eight-variant TCR beta motif.

The CDR3 has 15 amino acids. CDR1 is SGHTA and CDR2 is FQGNSA in the germline V gene. V was pared by 3 bases and J by 7 bases, with 8 bases of the junction left unmatched. TCRdb fed the 5' RACE reads into MiXCR, producing one record per CDR3 protein. The data contain some 840,000 distinct CDR3 sequences, 12% of them singletons. Concerning this clonotype: Its antigen remains unknown.

V gene TRBV7-2 combines with J gene TRBJ1-5; 8 bases match TRBD1. The receptor's source is a male donor with ankylosing spondylitis. The sequenced material came from blood, either unsorted or a sorted T cell fraction (not recorded which). The CDR3 spells CASSFVGQGFQPQHF. The CDR3, as DNA: TGTGCCAGCAGCTTTGTTGGACAGGGATTCCAGCCCCAGCATTTT.